A single sample gave rise to the 26 T cell receptor beta chains below, sequenced in a study of cytomegalovirus exposure and HLA in healthy donors. The PCR employed 60 Vbeta primers together with 13 Jbeta primers. Sequencing was performed with immunoSEQ multiplex PCR; in TCRdb, only in-frame clones are kept and a portion is missing. Of approximately 190,000 clones listed, roughly 80% were seen once; the top ten hold about 1.5%. The sample comprised PBMCs. These receptors all come from a woman aged 18-29 years in good health and CMV-seronegative.

The J gene is TRBJ2-1, the V gene TRBV9; TRBD2 matches 10 bases. The CDR3 is 17 residues long. The germline CDR1 and CDR2 sequences are SGDLS and YYNGEE. V shed 1 base and J 6 bases; nucleotides not matched to a gene: 10. CDR3 sequence (DNA): TGTGCCAGCAGCGTATTAGGGCTAGCGGGAGTCTCCAATGAGCAGTTCTTC. Translating it yields CASSVLGLAGVSNEQFF.

The chain combines TRBV11-2 with TRBJ2-4; TRBD2 matches 9 bases. CDR1 and CDR2 from the germline V gene are SGHAT and FQNNGV. The CDR3 is 18 residues long. V lost 1 base to trimming and J lost 4 bases; unmatched junction nucleotides: 11. CDR3 sequence reads: CASSLGSSGDGGKNIQYF. CDR3 nucleotide sequence: TGTGCCAGCAGCTTAGGGTCTAGCGGGGATGGGGGGAAAAACATTCAGTACTTC.

The V gene is TRBV4-3, the J gene TRBJ1-4, with a tentative D call TRBD1 (6 bases). Germline CDR1 is LGHNA and CDR2 is YSLEER. The CDR3 loop spans 15 amino acids. Trimming left V 3 bases short and J 4 bases short, with 12 bases between. CDR3 amino acids: CASSHDRFGNEKLFF. In DNA form, the CDR3 reads TGCGCCAGCAGCCACGACAGGTTTGGTAATGAAAAACTGTTTTTT.

This clone was seen a handful of times. CDR3: CASSADPIQGYSNQPQHF. The CDR3 bases are TGTGCCAGTAGTGCGGATCCGATACAGGGTTATAGCAATCAGCCCCAGCATTTT. The chain carries TRBV19 and TRBJ1-5; TRBD1 might be the D (6 bases). This CDR3 contains 18 residues. Trimming removed 5 bases at V and 0 bases at J, with 20 bases between. Germline assignment: CDR1 LNHDA and CDR2 SQIVND (reference sequence).

V and J are TRBV7-9 and TRBJ2-1, with 9 bases lining up with TRBD1. Losses at the gene ends were 5 bases for V and 6 bases for J; bases not matched to a gene: 8. Germline values: CDR1 SEHNR, CDR2 FQNEAQ (reference sequence). CDR3 length: 15 residues. For the CDR3, the DNA is TGTGCCAGCAGCCGACCGGACAGGGGACTCAATGAGCAGTTCTTC. As protein: CASSRPDRGLNEQFF.

The chain employs TRBV27 and TRBJ1-2; D possibly corresponds to TRBD1 (6 bases). Deletions cut 6 bases from V and 4 bases from J, with 15 bases between. Germline CDR1 reads MNHEY; CDR2 reads SMNVEV (reference sequence). This CDR3 spans 14 amino acids. For the CDR3, the DNA is TGTGCCAGCAGCCCGACAGGACCTCGCTATGGCTACACCTTC. Residues: CASSPTGPRYGYTF.

This clone was found once. The chain joins TRBV2 to TRBJ1-2; maybe TRBD1 (5 bases). In germline, CDR1 is SNHLY, CDR2 FYNNEI. V was trimmed by 9 bases and J by 0 bases, leaving 20 bases between them. CDR3 size: 16 residues. In DNA form, the CDR3 reads TGTGCCAGTCCGAAAACCGCGGGGACCCCTAACTATGGCTACACCTTC. It yields the protein CASPKTAGTPNYGYTF.

The V call is TRBV28, the J call TRBJ1-2, with no clear D. Per the germline V gene, CDR1 is MDHEN and CDR2 is SYDVKM. CDR3 length equals 15 residues. The V gene lost 2 bases and the J gene lost 0 bases, with 10 bases spanning the gap. The CDR3, as DNA: TGTGCCAGCAGTTTACTGGCCAGAACTAACTATGGCTACACCTTC. Protein product: CASSLLARTNYGYTF.

This chain uses TRBV18 with TRBJ2-7; TRBD2 is a possible D gene (6 bases). Germline V lookup: CDR1 KGHSH, CDR2 LQKENI. V was pared by 5 bases and J by 7 bases, with 18 bases between. There are 14 residues in the CDR3. CDR3 protein: CASSGPPTRGEQYV. CDR3 nucleotide sequence: TGTGCCAGCTCAGGACCTCCAACCCGGGGGGAGCAGTACGTC.

This chain joins TRBV18 and TRBJ1-2; weak D call: TRBD1 (6 bases). CDR1 and CDR2 from the germline V gene are KGHSH and LQKENI. Trimming removed 3 bases at V and 4 bases at J, with 9 bases between. The length of the CDR3 is 13 residues. In DNA form, the CDR3 reads TGTGCCAGCTCACCTGGACAGCTCTATGGCTACACCTTC. Residues: CASSPGQLYGYTF.

The chain combines TRBV18 with TRBJ2-1; the match to TRBD2 covers 7 bases. V shed 1 base, J shed 0 bases, and the junction held 6 bases outside the gene matches. Germline V lookup: CDR1 KGHSH, CDR2 LQKENI. This CDR3 is 17 amino acids long. CDR3 sequence: CASSPQPSGLSYNEQFF. The CDR3 coding sequence is TGTGCCAGCTCACCACAGCCTAGCGGACTCTCCTACAATGAGCAGTTCTTC.

In DNA, the CDR3 is TGTGCCAGCAGCGGCCCCGTATTTTCACCCCTCCACTTT. Protein sequence: CASSGPVFSPLHF. The chain uses TRBV5-6 and TRBJ1-6; D gene unclear. Germline CDR1 SGHDT, CDR2 YYEEEE. Deletions cut 4 bases from V and 9 bases from J, with 11 bases between. This CDR3 spans 13 amino acids.

The chain couples TRBV6-5 to TRBJ2-7, with 7 bases matching TRBD1. CDR1 and CDR2 from the germline V gene are MNHEY and SVGAGI. The CDR3 loop spans 15 amino acids. The junction had 8 bases not matched to a gene; V was cut back by 4 bases and J by 2 bases. The CDR3 DNA reads TGTGCCAGCAGTTCTCTCGGGACAGTACCCTACGAGCAGTACTTC. Encoded protein: CASSSLGTVPYEQYF.

The genes are TRBV19 and TRBJ2-7, with TRBD1 matching 12 bases. V was pared by 5 bases and J by 6 bases, with 11 bases of the junction left unmatched. The germline V gene has CDR1 LNHDA and CDR2 SQIVND (reference sequence). The CDR3 spans 16 residues. CDR3 in amino acids: CASSDPRDRGRSEQYF. CDR3 coding DNA: TGTGCCAGTAGTGACCCCCGGGACAGGGGGCGTTCCGAGCAGTACTTC.

The genes are TRBV6-5 and TRBJ2-3, with D possibly TRBD1 on 5 matching bases. Germline-derived CDR1 and CDR2 are MNHEY and SVGAGI. The CDR3 has 14 amino acids. Trimming took 2 bases from V and 2 from J, leaving 8 bases between them. The CDR3: CASSYDSSTDTQYF. The CDR3, as DNA: TGTGCCAGCAGTTACGACAGCTCCACAGATACGCAGTATTTT.

This clone was recorded only once. V usage is TRBV28 and J usage is TRBJ2-1, with D unclear. V was clipped by 7 bases and J by 8 bases, with 15 bases between them. CDR3 length: 13 amino acids. CDR1 and CDR2 (germline): MDHEN, SYDVKM. The CDR3, as DNA: TGTGCCAGCATGGTCAGCCCAGGCGATGAGCAGTTCTTC. It encodes CASMVSPGDEQFF.

The rearrangement links TRBV7-9 to TRBJ1-3; D gene unclear. Germline CDR1 reads SEHNR; CDR2 reads FQNEAQ (reference sequence). Trimming shortened V by 10 bases and J by 4 bases, and 14 bases separated the two germline ends. The CDR3 contains 13 residues. The CDR3 here is CATLTGQGNTIYF. Written as DNA, the CDR3 is TGTGCCACCCTAACTGGGCAAGGAAACACCATATATTTT.

This clone appeared a single time. The chain couples TRBV7-8 to TRBJ2-1; 10 bases are shared with TRBD2. This CDR3 contains 15 residues. CDR1 and CDR2 from the germline V gene are SGHVS and FQNEAQ. Trimming removed 5 bases from V and 7 bases from J; junction bases left unmatched: 8. The CDR3 reads CASSLTSGTPNEQFF. The DNA of the CDR3 is TGTGCCAGCAGCCTAACTAGCGGGACCCCGAATGAGCAGTTCTTC.

V gene TRBV29-1 combines with J gene TRBJ1-3; D uncertain. The V end was cut by 3 bases, the J end by 3 bases, with 12 bases between. The CDR3 runs 14 residues. Germline assignment: CDR1 SQVTM and CDR2 ANQGSEA. CDR3 sequence (DNA): TGCAGCGTTGAGGAACGGACTAGTGGAAACACCATATATTTT. Amino acids: CSVEERTSGNTIYF.

The chain employs TRBV4-1 and TRBJ1-2; D perhaps matches TRBD1 (5 bases). From germline, CDR1 is MGHRA and CDR2 YSYEKL. With 1 base removed from V and 3 bases from J, the gap between germline ends came to 15 bases. The CDR3 contains 16 residues. As DNA, the CDR3 is TGCGCCAGCAGCCAAGTGGGCGGGGCCGCGCACTATGGCTACACCTTC. Translation: CASSQVGGAAHYGYTF.

The gene calls are TRBV30 and TRBJ2-1, with D tentatively TRBD1 (6 bases). The germline gives CDR1 GTSNPN, CDR2 SVGIG (reference sequence). This CDR3 has 14 residues. V was trimmed by 2 bases and J by 5 bases, leaving 13 bases between them. The CDR3 spells CAWSYGRGNNEQFF. The CDR3 region has the DNA TGTGCCTGGAGTTACGGCAGGGGCAACAATGAGCAGTTCTTC.

This clone showed up just once. The CDR3 loop is CASSLSATNEKLFF. In nucleotides, the CDR3 is TGTGCCAGCAGCTTGTCTGCAACTAATGAAAAACTGTTTTTT. This chain uses TRBV11-2 with TRBJ1-4; unclear D gene. The V gene's germline CDR1 is SGHAT and CDR2 FQNNGV. The length of the CDR3 is 14 residues. Trimming cost V 3 bases and J 0 bases, with 5 bases left between them.

The chain couples TRBV6-5 to TRBJ2-7; possible D gene TRBD2, 7 bases. Germline lookup yields CDR1 MNHEY and CDR2 SVGAGI. The germline V and J ends were trimmed by 4 bases and 9 bases, with 13 bases remaining between them. The CDR3 extends over 12 amino acids. Here the CDR3 DNA reads TGTGCCAGCAGTTGGGGGGGCGGCGGGCAGTACTTC. This gives the protein CASSWGGGGQYF.

The chain joins TRBV11-2 to TRBJ1-3; TRBD1 might be the D (6 bases). CDR3 length equals 15 residues. Looked up from germline, CDR1 is SGHAT and CDR2 is FQNNGV. The V end lost 5 bases, the J end lost 0 bases, and 11 bases lay between the germline ends. CDR3 residues: CASSPWTVSGNTIYF. The DNA for the CDR3 is TGTGCCAGCAGCCCCTGGACAGTCTCTGGAAACACCATATATTTT.

The V call is TRBV7-2, the J call TRBJ1-3; TRBD1 matches at 10 bases. This CDR3 has 20 residues. In germline, CDR1 is SGHTA, CDR2 FQGNSA. With 0 bases clipped from V and 1 base from J, the junction kept 12 bases outside the gene matches. CDR3: CASSLAGTGERVVSGNTIYF. The CDR3 nucleotides read TGTGCCAGCAGCTTAGCCGGGACAGGGGAACGAGTAGTTTCTGGAAACACCATATATTTT.

The chain recombines TRBV6-5 with TRBJ1-6; D uncertain. This CDR3 has 15 amino acids. Trimming took off 0 bases at V and 7 bases at J, with 10 bases between the two ends. Looked up from germline, CDR1 is MNHEY and CDR2 is SVGAGI. The DNA for the CDR3 is TGTGCCAGCAGTTACTCGGCGGTCGTGAATTCACCCCTCCACTTT. It codes for CASSYSAVVNSPLHF.